This is a list of T cell receptor beta chains from one sample in a study of response to subunit inactivated influenza vaccine. Using its own MiXCR run on the RT-PCR reads, TCRdb lists one record per CDR3 protein. The sample holds under 750,000 distinct CDR3 sequences; 12% are singletons and the top ten take roughly 10%. Here the sequenced sample was PBMCs from blood, taken on the day of vaccination. These receptors all stem from a man between 50 and 59 years old who received an inactivated influenza vaccine. Both conserved end residues are part of each CDR3. The order of the fields is J gene, clone size, V gene, D gene, CDR3 DNA, CDR3 protein. The D gene is left open where the match is weak. The size entry is marked missing in some rows and otherwise reads once, few, many or a size class.

TRBJ2-7,few,TRBV7-6,TRBD2,TGTGCCAGCAGCTTAAGCGGGACTATAGCTGCCTACGAGCAGTACTTC,CASSLSGTIAAYEQYF
TRBJ1-2,few,TRBV6-5,TRBD1,TGTGCCAGCAGTTGGGACAGAACAAACTATGGCTACACCTTC,CASSWDRTNYGYTF
TRBJ2-1,NA,TRBV9,TRBD2,TGTGCCAGCAGCGTACGGTCTAGCGGGAGGAATGAGCAGTTCTTC,CASSVRSSGRNEQFF
TRBJ2-7,NA,TRBV21-1,NA,TGTGCCAGCAGCAAGCGGGCTATCGCGGGGGGCTGCTACGAGCAGTACTTC,CASSKRAIAGGCYEQYF
TRBJ2-3,NA,TRBV5-1,TRBD2,TGCGCCAGCACAATCTCCCGCGGGGGGGGAGCAGATACGCAGTATTTT,CASTISRGGGADTQYF
TRBJ1-5,NA,TRBV12-3/TRBV12-4,TRBD1,TGTGCCAGCAGTTTTCGCGGGACAGGGATAGGTCAGCCCCAGCATTTT,CASSFRGTGIGQPQHF
TRBJ1-5,NA,TRBV29-1,TRBD1,TGCAGCGTTCTCCAGGGGGCTGGTAGCAATCAGCCCCAGCATTTT,CSVLQGAGSNQPQHF
TRBJ1-1,few,TRBV29-1,NA,TGCAGCGTTGTAGGGAGGGCTGAAGCTTTCTTT,CSVVGRAEAFF
TRBJ1-5,NA,TRBV7-6,TRBD1,TGTGCCAGCAGCCTCCGGACAGGGACTTATCAGCCCCAGCATTTT,CASSLRTGTYQPQHF
TRBJ2-7,NA,TRBV6-5,TRBD2,TGTGCCAGCAGTTCCACGGGACTAGCGGGAAACTACGAGCAGTACTTC,CASSSTGLAGNYEQYF
TRBJ2-7,few,TRBV2,NA,TGTGCCAGCAGCGAACTCGCGATGGACGAGCAGTACTTC,CASSELAMDEQYF
TRBJ2-1,NA,TRBV7-9,NA,TGTGCCAGCAGCTTCAGGGTGGGGGGTGGCGATGAGCAGTTCTTC,CASSFRVGGGDEQFF
TRBJ2-7,NA,TRBV2,NA,TGTGCCAGCAGGTCTGCAGGGACCAAAGGCACCTACGAGCAGTACTTC,CASRSAGTKGTYEQYF
TRBJ2-3,NA,TRBV4-3,TRBD2,TGCGCCAGCAGCCAAGATCCTAGCGGGGGGGCTACAGATACGCAGTATTTT,CASSQDPSGGATDTQYF
TRBJ2-1,NA,TRBV12-3/TRBV12-4,NA,TGTGCCAGCAGTTTAAGGGGGAGACAATACAATGAGCAGTTCTTC,CASSLRGRQYNEQFF
TRBJ2-3,few,TRBV12-3/TRBV12-4,TRBD2,TGTGCCAGCAGTTTAATACTAGCGGGACCCAGGGCAGCCGATACGCAGTATTTT,CASSLILAGPRAADTQYF
TRBJ1-6,many,TRBV12-3/TRBV12-4,NA,TGTGCCAGCAGCGCCCTCCTCGGCCGTCCTCTACTCCACTTT,CASSALLGRPLLHF
TRBJ2-2,few,TRBV12-3/TRBV12-4,NA,TGTGCCAGCAGTTTTGTGGGGAACACCGGGGAGCTGTTTTTT,CASSFVGNTGELFF
TRBJ1-1,NA,TRBV7-9,NA,TGTGCCAGCAGCTTAAGCAGTGAGAACACTGAAGCTTTCTTT,CASSLSSENTEAFF
TRBJ2-1,once,TRBV7-7,NA,TGTGCTAGCAGCTTAGGCGAAGGGCCCAATGAGCAGTTCTTC,CASSLGEGPNEQFF
TRBJ1-6,NA,TRBV12-3/TRBV12-4,NA,TGTGCCAGCAGCAAAGGGACATTCTATAATTCACCCCTCCACTTT,CASSKGTFYNSPLHF
TRBJ2-7,NA,TRBV20-1,NA,TGCAGTGCTGGCCCCCGTGTGGGCGAGCAGTACTTC,CSAGPRVGEQYF
TRBJ2-3,NA,TRBV5-6,NA,TGTGCCAGCAGCTTCCGGCTTACTAGCACAGATACGCAGTATTTT,CASSFRLTSTDTQYF
TRBJ1-1,NA,TRBV5-1,NA,TGCGCCAGCCTTACGAGGCCAGGATCGAACACTGAAGCTTTCTTT,CASLTRPGSNTEAFF
TRBJ2-3,NA,TRBV29-1,TRBD2,TGCAGCGTTGAAGATCTGGGACTAGCGGATAGCACAGATACGCAGTATTTT,CSVEDLGLADSTDTQYF
TRBJ2-1,NA,TRBV5-6,NA,TGTGCCAGCAGCTTGGTTTGGGGGGGGCAGGATGAGCAGTTCTTC,CASSLVWGGQDEQFF
TRBJ2-1,few,TRBV29-1,NA,TGCAGTAAGGCAGGGAGAATCGGAGATGAGCAGTTCTTC,CSKAGRIGDEQFF
TRBJ1-6,NA,TRBV12-3/TRBV12-4,NA,TGTGCCAGCAGGCGAATCGATAATTCACCCCTCCACTTT,CASRRIDNSPLHF